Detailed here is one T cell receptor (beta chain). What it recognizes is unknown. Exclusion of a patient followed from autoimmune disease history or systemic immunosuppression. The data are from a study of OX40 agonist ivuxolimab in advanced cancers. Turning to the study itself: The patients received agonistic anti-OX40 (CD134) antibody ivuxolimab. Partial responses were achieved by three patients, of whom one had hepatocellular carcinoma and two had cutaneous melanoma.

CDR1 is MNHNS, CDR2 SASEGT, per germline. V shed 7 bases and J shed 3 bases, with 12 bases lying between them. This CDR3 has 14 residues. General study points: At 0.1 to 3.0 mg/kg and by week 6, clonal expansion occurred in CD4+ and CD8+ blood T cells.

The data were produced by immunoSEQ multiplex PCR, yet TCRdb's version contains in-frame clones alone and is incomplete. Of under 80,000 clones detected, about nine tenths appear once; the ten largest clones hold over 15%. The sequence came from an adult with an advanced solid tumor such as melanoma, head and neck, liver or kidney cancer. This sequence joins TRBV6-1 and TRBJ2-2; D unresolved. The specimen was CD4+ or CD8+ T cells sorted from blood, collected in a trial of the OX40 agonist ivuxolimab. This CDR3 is CASIPDRDTGELFF. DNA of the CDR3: TGTGCCAGCATTCCGGACCGAGACACCGGGGAGCTGTTTTTT.